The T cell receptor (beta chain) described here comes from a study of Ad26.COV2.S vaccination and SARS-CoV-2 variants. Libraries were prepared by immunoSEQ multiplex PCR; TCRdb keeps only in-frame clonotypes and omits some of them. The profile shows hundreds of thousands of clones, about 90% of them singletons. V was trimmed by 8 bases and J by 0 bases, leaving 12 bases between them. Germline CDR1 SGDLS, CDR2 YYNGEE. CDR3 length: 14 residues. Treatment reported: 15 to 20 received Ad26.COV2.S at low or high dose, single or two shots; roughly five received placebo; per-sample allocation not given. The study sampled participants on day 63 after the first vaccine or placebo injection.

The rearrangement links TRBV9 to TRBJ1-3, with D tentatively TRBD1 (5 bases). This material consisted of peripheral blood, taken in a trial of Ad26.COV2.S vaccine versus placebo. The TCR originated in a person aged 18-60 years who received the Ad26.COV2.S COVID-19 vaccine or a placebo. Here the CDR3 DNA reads TGTGCCAGTGGGGGACTGAGCTCTGGAAACACCATATATTTT. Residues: CASGGLSSGNTIYF.